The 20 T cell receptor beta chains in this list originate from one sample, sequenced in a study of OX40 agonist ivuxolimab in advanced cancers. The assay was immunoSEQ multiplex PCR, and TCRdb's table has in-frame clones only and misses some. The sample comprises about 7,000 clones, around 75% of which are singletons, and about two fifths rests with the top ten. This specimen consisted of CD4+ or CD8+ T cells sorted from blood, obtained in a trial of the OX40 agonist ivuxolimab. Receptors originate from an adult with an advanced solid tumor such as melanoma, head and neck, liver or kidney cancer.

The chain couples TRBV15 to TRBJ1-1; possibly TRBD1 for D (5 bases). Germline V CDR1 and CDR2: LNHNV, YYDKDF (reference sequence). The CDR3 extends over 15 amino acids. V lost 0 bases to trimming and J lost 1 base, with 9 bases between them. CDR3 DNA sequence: TGTGCCACCAGCAGAGATCCAGGACAGAACACTGAAGCTTTCTTT. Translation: CATSRDPGQNTEAFF.

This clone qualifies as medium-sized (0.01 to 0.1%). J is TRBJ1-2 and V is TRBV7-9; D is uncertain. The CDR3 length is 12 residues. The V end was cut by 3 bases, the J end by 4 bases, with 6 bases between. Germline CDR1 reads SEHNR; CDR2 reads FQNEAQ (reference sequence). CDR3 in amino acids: CASSFGSYGYTF. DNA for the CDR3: TGTGCCAGCAGCTTCGGGAGCTATGGCTACACCTTC.

CDR3 residues: CSVHATGLAYTDTQYF. In DNA form, the CDR3 reads TGCAGCGTCCACGCAACGGGACTAGCATACACAGATACGCAGTATTTT. The chain employs TRBV29-1 and TRBJ2-3; 9 positions match TRBD2. Germline CDR1 SQVTM, CDR2 ANQGSEA. The CDR3 runs to 16 residues. Trimming cost V 6 bases and J 2 bases; bases outside gene matches: 12.

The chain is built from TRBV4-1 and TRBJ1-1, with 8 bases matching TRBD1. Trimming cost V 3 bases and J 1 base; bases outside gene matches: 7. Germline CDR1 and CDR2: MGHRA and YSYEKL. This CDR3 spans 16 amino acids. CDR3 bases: TGCGCCAGCAGCCAGACGGTCCAGGGGGCGAACACTGAAGCTTTCTTT. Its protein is CASSQTVQGANTEAFF.

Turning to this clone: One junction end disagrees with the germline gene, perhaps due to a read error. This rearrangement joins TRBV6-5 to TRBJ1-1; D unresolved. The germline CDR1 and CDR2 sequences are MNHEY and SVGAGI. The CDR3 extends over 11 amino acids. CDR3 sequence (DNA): TGTGCCAGCCGTTATTTCACTGAAGCTTTCTTT. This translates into CASRYFTEAFF.

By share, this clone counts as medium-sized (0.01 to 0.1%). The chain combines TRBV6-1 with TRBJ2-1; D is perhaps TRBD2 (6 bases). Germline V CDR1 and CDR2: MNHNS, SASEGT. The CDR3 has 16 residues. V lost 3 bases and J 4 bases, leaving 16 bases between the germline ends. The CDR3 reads CASSDLRDSYYNEQFF. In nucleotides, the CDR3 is TGTGCCAGCAGTGACCTCCGGGACTCTTATTACAATGAGCAGTTCTTC.

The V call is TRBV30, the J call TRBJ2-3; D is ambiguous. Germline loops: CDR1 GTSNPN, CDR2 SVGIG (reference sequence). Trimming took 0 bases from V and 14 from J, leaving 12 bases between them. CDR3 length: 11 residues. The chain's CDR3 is CAWSVGRIVYF. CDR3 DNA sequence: TGTGCCTGGAGTGTAGGCCGTATAGTGTATTTT.

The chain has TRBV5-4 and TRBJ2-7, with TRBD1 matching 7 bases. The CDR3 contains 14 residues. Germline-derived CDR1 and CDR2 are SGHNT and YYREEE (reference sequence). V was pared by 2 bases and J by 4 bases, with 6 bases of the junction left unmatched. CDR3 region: CASSFPGQIYEQYF. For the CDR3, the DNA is TGTGCCAGCAGCTTCCCGGGACAGATTTACGAGCAGTACTTC.

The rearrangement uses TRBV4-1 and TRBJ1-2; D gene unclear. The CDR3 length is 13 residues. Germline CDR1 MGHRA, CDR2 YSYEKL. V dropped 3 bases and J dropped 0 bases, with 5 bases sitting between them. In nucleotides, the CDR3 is TGCGCCAGCAGCCAGGGGACTAACTATGGCTACACCTTC. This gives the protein CASSQGTNYGYTF.

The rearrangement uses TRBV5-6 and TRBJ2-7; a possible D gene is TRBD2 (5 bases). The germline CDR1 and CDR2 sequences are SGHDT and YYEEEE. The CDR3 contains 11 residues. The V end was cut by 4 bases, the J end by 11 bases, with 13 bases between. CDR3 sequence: CASSHGETEYF. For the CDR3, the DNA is TGTGCCAGCAGCCACGGGGAGACGGAGTACTTC.

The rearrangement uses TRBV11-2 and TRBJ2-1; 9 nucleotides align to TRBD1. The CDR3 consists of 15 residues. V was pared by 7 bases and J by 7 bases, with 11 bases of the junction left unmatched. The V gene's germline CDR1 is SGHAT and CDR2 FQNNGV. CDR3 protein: CASTASGTGRNEQFF. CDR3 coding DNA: TGTGCCAGCACCGCTTCCGGGACAGGGAGGAATGAGCAGTTCTTC.

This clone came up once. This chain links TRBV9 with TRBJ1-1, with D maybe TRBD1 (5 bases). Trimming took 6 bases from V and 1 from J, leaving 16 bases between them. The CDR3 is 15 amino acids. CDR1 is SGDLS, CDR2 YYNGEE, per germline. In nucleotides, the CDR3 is TGTGCCAGCACCGAATGGGGAGGGGAGAACACTGAAGCTTTCTTT. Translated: CASTEWGGENTEAFF.

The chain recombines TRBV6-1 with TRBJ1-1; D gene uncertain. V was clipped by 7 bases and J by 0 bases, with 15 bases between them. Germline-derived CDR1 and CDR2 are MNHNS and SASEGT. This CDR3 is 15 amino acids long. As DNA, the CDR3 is TGTGCCAGCACGGGGTCATTTCGTCTGAACACTGAAGCTTTCTTT. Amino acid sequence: CASTGSFRLNTEAFF.

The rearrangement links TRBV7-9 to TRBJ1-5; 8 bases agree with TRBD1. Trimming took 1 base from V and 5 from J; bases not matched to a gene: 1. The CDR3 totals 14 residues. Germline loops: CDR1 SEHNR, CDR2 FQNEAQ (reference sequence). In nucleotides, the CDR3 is TGTGCCAGCAGCTTAGGACAGGGGCATCAGCCCCAGCATTTT. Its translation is CASSLGQGHQPQHF.

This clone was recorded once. The CDR3 DNA reads as TGCGCCAGCAGCTCGGAGGGACAGAGTAATGAAAAACTGTTTTTT. It translates to CASSSEGQSNEKLFF. The chain is built from TRBV5-1 and TRBJ1-4; 7 positions match TRBD1. The CDR3 is made up of 15 amino acids. V dropped 3 bases and J dropped 4; count of bases not matched to a gene: 6. In germline, CDR1 is SGHRS, CDR2 YFSETQ.

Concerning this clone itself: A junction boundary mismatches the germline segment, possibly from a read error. The CDR3 spells CASSYWTGESNYGYTF. The CDR3 region has the DNA TGTGCCAGCAGTTATTGGACAGGGGAGTCTAACTATGGCTACACCTTC. This sequence joins TRBV10-3 and TRBJ1-2; 9 positions agree with TRBD1. The germline gives CDR1 ENHRY, CDR2 SYGVKD. The CDR3 has 16 residues.

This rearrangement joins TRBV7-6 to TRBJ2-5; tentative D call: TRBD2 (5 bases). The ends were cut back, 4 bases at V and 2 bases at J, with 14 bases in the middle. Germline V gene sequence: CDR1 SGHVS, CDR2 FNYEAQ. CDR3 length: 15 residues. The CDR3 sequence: CASSSRTYGQETQYF. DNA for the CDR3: TGTGCCAGCAGCTCACGGACTTACGGACAAGAGACCCAGTACTTC. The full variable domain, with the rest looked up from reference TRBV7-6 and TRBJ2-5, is GAGVSQSPRYKVTKRGQDVALRCDPISGHVSLYWYRQALGQGPEFLTYFNYEAQQDKSGLPNDRFSAERPEGSISTLTIQRTEQRDSAMYRCASSSRTYGQETQYFGPGTRLLVL.

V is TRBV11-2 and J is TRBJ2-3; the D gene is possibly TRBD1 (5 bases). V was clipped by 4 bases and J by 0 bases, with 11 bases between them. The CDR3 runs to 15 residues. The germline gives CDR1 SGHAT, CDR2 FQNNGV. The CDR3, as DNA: TGTGCCAGCAGCTCTCTTCCAGGGAGCACAGATACGCAGTATTTT. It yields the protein CASSSLPGSTDTQYF.

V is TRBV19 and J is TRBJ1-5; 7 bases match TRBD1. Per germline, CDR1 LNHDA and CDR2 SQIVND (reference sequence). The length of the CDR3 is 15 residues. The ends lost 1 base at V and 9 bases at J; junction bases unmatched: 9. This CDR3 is CASSIGSQGLLPQHF. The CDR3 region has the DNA TGTGCCAGTAGTATAGGTTCACAGGGGTTACTGCCCCAGCATTTT.

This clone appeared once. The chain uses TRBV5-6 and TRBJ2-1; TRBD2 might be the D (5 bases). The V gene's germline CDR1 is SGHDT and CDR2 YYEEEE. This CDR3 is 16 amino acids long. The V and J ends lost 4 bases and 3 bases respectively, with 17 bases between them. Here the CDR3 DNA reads TGTGCCAGCAGCCGGAGCCCGGGAACCGTCTACAATGAGCAGTTCTTC. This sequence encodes CASSRSPGTVYNEQFF.